A selection of T cell receptor beta chains follows, all from one sample in a study of blood T cell repertoires in COVID-19. The method was immunoSEQ multiplex PCR; TCRdb's version includes in-frame clones alone and lacks a portion of them. The sample carries some 230,000 clones, roughly 85% recorded once. The sample taken for sequencing was peripheral blood. The receptors were gathered from a man aged 35-49 years with acute or convalescent COVID-19. Each CDR3 is given with its conserved first and last residue. D genes are given only for firm matches. Only some rows state a clone size, as once, few, many or a class for expanded clones.

d_call	v_call	clone_size	j_call	cdr3_aa	cdr3_nt
NA	TRBV6-1	few	TRBJ1-2	CASSESDRNYGYTF	TGTGCCAGCAGTGAATCTGACAGAAACTATGGCTACACCTTC
TRBD1	TRBV19	NA	TRBJ1-3	CASSPRDRAGNTIYF	TGTGCCAGTAGTCCGAGGGACAGGGCTGGAAACACCATATATTTT
TRBD1	TRBV7-6	NA	TRBJ2-5	CASSLGVGGTGRETQYF	TGTGCCAGCAGCTTAGGCGTCGGGGGGACAGGGCGGGAGACCCAGTACTTC
NA	TRBV9	NA	TRBJ1-6	CASSVGDSRNSPLHF	TGTGCCAGCAGCGTCGGAGACAGCCGTAATTCACCCCTCCACTTT
TRBD1	TRBV28	NA	TRBJ2-7	CASSLSPGGGTYEQYF	TGTGCCAGCAGTTTATCCCCAGGGGGCGGAACCTACGAGCAGTACTTC
NA	TRBV6-5	NA	TRBJ1-6	CASSRIGGVNSPLHF	TGTGCCAGCAGTAGGATAGGGGGAGTCAATTCACCCCTCCACTTT
NA	TRBV5-5	NA	TRBJ1-2	CASTPEEGGRYGYTF	TGTGCCAGCACCCCGGAGGAAGGGGGTCGGTATGGCTACACCTTC
NA	TRBV6-5	once	TRBJ1-1	CASSGGAMNTEAFF	TGTGCCAGCAGCGGGGGGGCGATGAACACTGAAGCTTTCTTT
TRBD1	TRBV6-6	few	TRBJ1-4	CAILSGAGGLGEKLFF	TGTGCCATACTCTCAGGGGCAGGGGGCCTCGGTGAAAAACTGTTTTTT
NA	TRBV11-1	few	TRBJ1-6	CASSLGGDSPLHF	TGTGCCAGCAGCTTAGGGGGGGATTCACCCCTCCACTTT
TRBD1	TRBV6-2/TRBV6-3	NA	TRBJ1-1	CASSYGTENTEAFF	TGTGCCAGCAGTTACGGGACAGAGAACACTGAAGCTTTCTTT
NA	TRBV5-5	NA	TRBJ1-3	CASSLRNRIVGNTIYF	TGTGCCAGCAGCTTGCGGAACAGGATAGTTGGAAACACCATATATTTT
TRBD1	TRBV5-4	once	TRBJ2-5	CASSAPGQGDETQYF	TGTGCCAGCAGCGCTCCGGGACAGGGGGACGAGACCCAGTACTTC
TRBD1	TRBV11-2	few	TRBJ2-7	CASSSPGQGYEQYF	TGTGCCAGCAGCTCACCGGGACAGGGTTACGAGCAGTACTTC
NA	TRBV4-1	NA	TRBJ1-1	CASSHSTGGGTEAFF	TGCGCCAGCAGCCACTCGACCGGGGGTGGCACTGAAGCTTTCTTT
TRBD1	TRBV27	NA	TRBJ2-2	CASSSGRQGRTGELFF	TGTGCCAGCAGTTCCGGGCGACAGGGGCGAACCGGGGAGCTGTTTTTT
NA	TRBV18	NA	TRBJ1-2	CASSPDRYYGYTF	TGTGCCAGCTCCCCAGACAGATACTATGGCTACACCTTC
TRBD2	TRBV15	NA	TRBJ2-1	CATSRGDLAGGSPLGSYNEQFF	TGTGCCACCAGCAGAGGGGATCTAGCGGGGGGCTCACCCCTAGGCTCCTACAATGAGCAGTTCTTC
TRBD1	TRBV2	NA	TRBJ1-3	CASRGGQGARNTIYF	TGTGCCAGCAGGGGGGGACAGGGGGCAAGAAACACCATATATTTT
NA	TRBV6-5	NA	TRBJ2-1	CASSHTQRVDNEQFF	TGTGCCAGCAGCCATACACAGCGGGTGGACAATGAGCAGTTCTTC
NA	TRBV5-1	once	TRBJ2-2	CASMPRTNTGELFF	TGCGCCAGCATGCCGCGGACGAACACCGGGGAGCTGTTTTTT
TRBD1	TRBV12-5	NA	TRBJ2-5	CASGSGQGGETQYF	TGTGCTAGTGGCTCGGGACAGGGAGGCGAGACCCAGTACTTC
NA	TRBV28	few	TRBJ1-2	CASGSGGVYGYTF	TGTGCCAGCGGCAGTGGGGGGGTCTATGGCTACACCTTC
TRBD1	TRBV5-6	NA	TRBJ2-3	CASSLLTGADTQYF	TGTGCCAGCAGCTTACTGACAGGGGCAGATACGCAGTATTTT
TRBD1	TRBV11-2	once	TRBJ2-3	CASSTGTGYRDTQYF	TGTGCCAGCAGCACCGGGACAGGTTACAGAGATACGCAGTATTTT
TRBD2	TRBV5-4	NA	TRBJ2-2	CASSLRGTSGPGELFF	TGTGCCAGCAGCTTAAGGGGGACTAGCGGCCCGGGGGAGCTGTTTTTT
NA	TRBV11-2	NA	TRBJ2-7	CASSLQGSEQYF	TGTGCCAGCAGCTTACAGGGGTCCGAGCAGTACTTC
TRBD1	TRBV9	NA	TRBJ1-2	CASSVGDRAPRDYGYTF	TGTGCCAGCAGCGTAGGGGACAGGGCTCCCAGAGACTATGGCTACACCTTC